This record covers a single T cell receptor (beta chain). It lacks a known antigen. No much larger clone exists at a distance of one base, and base qualities are not known. To identify tumor-specific TCR clonotypes, tumor tissue taken at baseline, before any treatment, was sequenced. To monitor patients with peripheral T-cell lymphoma who were getting frontline treatment on a trial, the study applied next-generation sequencing to T-cell receptor sequences. Library prep was done by the immunoSEQ multiplex PCR assay. Drawn from immuneACCESS, this table holds only the in-frame rearrangements with V and J called that TCRdb kept. Clones are partly lost; checked studies trace under half to an unresolved V gene and leave the rest unexplained. The sample table holds roughly 7,300 clones, of which around 76% were seen once. The top ten clonotypes cover more than 15% of the sample. The data are from a study of circulating tumor DNA in untreated peripheral T-cell lymphoma (dated by TCRdb to the early 2020s).

Its CDR3 holds 13 amino acids, cysteine through phenylalanine. Kept here is only the CDR3 DNA, which spans 39 bases and is read in frame from base 1. CDR1 and CDR2 are read off the germline V gene (reference sequence) as LNHDA and SQIVND. V is clipped by 1 base and J by 5 bases, and the sequence between their germline boundaries is 8 bases long. The study at large found these results: Tumor-specific clonotypes were identified in just over 75% of patients, from around 83% of baseline tissues and roughly 67% of baseline serum samples.

This receptor was taken from a human donor with peripheral T-cell lymphoma. Source material: tumor tissue. This sequence uses TRBV19 and TRBJ2-5; the D gene assignment is ambiguous. The DNA reads TGTGCCAGTAGTATAGGCGGTCCGGAGACCCAGTACTTC. Its coded protein is CASSIGGPETQYF.